A single sample gave rise to the 21 T cell receptor beta chains below, sequenced in a study of T cell repertoires in cytomegalovirus infection. TCRdb called the reads again in MiXCR, with one record for every CDR3 protein. Among approximately 150,000 distinct CDR3 sequences listed, under 20% were seen once. The sequenced sample consisted of CD8+ T cells from PBMCs. These receptors were taken from a human donor in good health (CMV status not recorded). Some clones in this sample may be carry-over from other donors' samples.

The rearrangement links TRBV7-3 to TRBJ2-1; no clear D gene. This CDR3 has 14 amino acids. The V end was cut by 4 bases, the J end by 0 bases, with 7 bases between. CDR1 is SGHTA and CDR2 is FQGTGA in the germline V gene. Here the CDR3 reads CASSSALSYNEQFF. The CDR3 DNA reads TGTGCCAGCAGCTCCGCCCTCTCCTACAATGAGCAGTTCTTC.

This chain links TRBV7-2 with TRBJ1-3; 8 bases fit TRBD1. Germline CDR1 SGHTA, CDR2 FQGNSA. CDR3 length: 15 amino acids. J was trimmed by 3 bases and V by 2 bases; bases with no gene match: 3. CDR3 DNA: TGTGCCAGCAGCTTATCACAGGGGGTTGGAAACACCATATATTTT. Its protein is CASSLSQGVGNTIYF.

The chain has TRBV7-6 and TRBJ2-7, with D perhaps given as TRBD1 or TRBD2 (5 bases each). Trimming shortened V by 5 bases and J by 7 bases, and 18 bases separated the two germline ends. This CDR3 contains 14 residues. Looked up from germline, CDR1 is SGHVS and CDR2 is FNYEAQ. Here the CDR3 reads CASSTGTPPREQYF. The DNA of the CDR3 is TGTGCCAGCAGCACCGGGACCCCCCCACGGGAGCAGTACTTC.

The chain joins TRBV7-6 to TRBJ2-7; D is unresolved. The CDR3 spans 13 residues. V dropped 6 bases and J dropped 0 bases, with 9 bases sitting between them. The V gene's germline CDR1 is SGHVS and CDR2 FNYEAQ. Here the CDR3 reads CASRSGSSYEQYF. Written as DNA, the CDR3 is TGTGCCAGCAGATCCGGGTCCTCCTACGAGCAGTACTTC.

This clonotype was recorded a few times. V usage is TRBV6-5 and J usage is TRBJ1-1, with TRBD1 matching over 9 bases. V was pared by 2 bases and J by 9 bases, with 7 bases of the junction left unmatched. Germline values: CDR1 MNHEY, CDR2 SVGAGI. CDR3 length equals 14 residues. The CDR3 bases are TGTGCCAGCAGTTACGAGGGGACAGGGCTTCAAGCTTTCTTT. Residues: CASSYEGTGLQAFF.

The gene calls are TRBV7-3 and TRBJ2-7, with D perhaps assigned TRBD1 or TRBD2 (6 bases each). Germline loops: CDR1 SGHTA, CDR2 FQGTGA. Trimming shortened V by 5 bases and J by 4 bases, and 18 bases separated the two germline ends. The CDR3 is made up of 15 amino acids. The CDR3 sequence is CASSEWAGGGYEQYF. The CDR3 bases are TGTGCCAGCAGCGAATGGGCAGGAGGGGGTTACGAGCAGTACTTC.

The V and J genes are TRBV18 and TRBJ2-1, with TRBD1 matching 7 bases. The CDR3 has 18 amino acids. V shed 4 bases and J 5 bases; nucleotides not matched to a gene: 17. The germline V gene encodes CDR1 KGHSH and CDR2 LQKENI. The CDR3 DNA reads TGTGCCAGCTCACTGGCGTCCCTGGACAGGAACCCAAACAATGAGCAGTTCTTC. Protein sequence: CASSLASLDRNPNNEQFF.

This clonotype turned up a few times. The genes are TRBV28 and TRBJ2-1; D uncertain. Germline CDR1 MDHEN, CDR2 SYDVKM. Deletions cut 5 bases from V and 3 bases from J, with 5 bases between. This CDR3 has 12 residues. CDR3 nucleotide sequence: TGTGCCAGCAGTATATACTACAATGAGCAGTTCTTC. Translating it yields CASSIYYNEQFF.

This chain connects TRBV28 to TRBJ2-1; D not certain. Trimming left V 3 bases short and J 1 base short, with 10 bases between. Germline V gives CDR1 MDHEN, CDR2 SYDVKM. The CDR3 extends over 15 amino acids. The CDR3 sequence is CASSFPALSYNEQFF. The DNA of the CDR3 is TGTGCCAGCAGTTTTCCAGCACTTTCCTACAATGAGCAGTTCTTC.

This rearrangement joins TRBV10-3 to TRBJ2-7; 14 nucleotides agree with TRBD2. This CDR3 spans 13 amino acids. With V trimmed by 10 bases and J by 7 bases, 6 bases remained unmatched. Looked up from germline, CDR1 is ENHRY and CDR2 is SYGVKD. CDR3 residues: CATGLAGGLEQYF. The CDR3 coding sequence is TGTGCCACAGGACTAGCGGGAGGTTTAGAGCAGTACTTC.

This clonotype has just a few counts. The rearrangement joins TRBV5-5 to TRBJ2-4; D is unresolved. The CDR3 is 16 residues long. Germline V CDR1 and CDR2: SGHKS, YYEKEE (reference sequence). Trimming shortened V by 4 bases and J by 1 base, and 15 bases separated the two germline ends. The CDR3 protein is CASSGRPRAAKNIQYF. CDR3 sequence (DNA): TGTGCCAGCAGCGGGCGGCCTCGAGCGGCCAAAAACATTCAGTACTTC.

This clonotype was recorded once. The chain recombines TRBV30 with TRBJ1-1; D unresolved. Germline V lookup: CDR1 GTSNPN, CDR2 SVGIG (reference sequence). Trimming removed 0 bases from V and 1 base from J, with 9 bases in between. The CDR3 contains 14 residues. CDR3 in amino acids: CAWSVTAGNTEAFF. The CDR3 nucleotides read TGTGCCTGGAGTGTGACCGCCGGGAACACTGAAGCTTTCTTT.

In this sample, this clonotype turned up a few times. CDR3 sequence: CATSSELSRGQYF. DNA of the CDR3: TGTGCCACCAGCAGCGAGCTTAGTCGCGGGCAGTACTTC. This chain links TRBV15 with TRBJ2-7; D call uncertain. The germline CDR1 and CDR2 sequences are LNHNV and YYDKDF (reference sequence). This CDR3 contains 13 residues. V lost 3 bases and J 9 bases, leaving 15 bases between the germline ends.

J is TRBJ2-1 and V is TRBV6-2 or TRBV6-3; unclear D gene. CDR3 length equals 12 residues. Germline assignment: CDR1 MNHEY and CDR2 SVGEGT. Trimming left V 2 bases short and J 10 bases short, with 9 bases between. The DNA of the CDR3 is TGTGCCAGCAGTTACCCGCAACACGAGCAGTTCTTC. Amino acids: CASSYPQHEQFF.

V is TRBV7-2 and J is TRBJ2-2; no clear D. V was clipped by 5 bases and J by 4 bases, with 11 bases between them. The CDR3 has 14 residues. Germline V gene sequence: CDR1 SGHTA, CDR2 FQGNSA. In DNA, the CDR3 is TGTGCCAGCAGCCGTGGCTGGACCACCGGGGAGCTGTTTTTT. This translates into CASSRGWTTGELFF.

This clonotype occurred a few times. The V call is TRBV6-5, the J call TRBJ2-5; either TRBD1 or TRBD2 may supply D (5 bases each). The germline gives CDR1 MNHEY, CDR2 SVGAGI. Trimming removed 6 bases from V and 3 bases from J, with 11 bases in between. The CDR3 extends over 13 amino acids. The CDR3 DNA reads TGTGCCAGCAGCCCAGTGGGGGAAGAGACCCAGTACTTC. This gives the protein CASSPVGEETQYF.

This clonotype has a handful of counts. This rearrangement joins TRBV14 to TRBJ2-1, with D unclear. This CDR3 is 14 amino acids long. V lost 4 bases and J lost 8, with 15 bases in between. The germline gives CDR1 SGHDN, CDR2 FVKESK. The CDR3 region is CASSLWTGDHEQFF. CDR3 nucleotide sequence: TGTGCCAGCAGCCTATGGACGGGTGACCATGAGCAGTTCTTC.

This chain links TRBV7-8 with TRBJ2-1; a possible D gene is TRBD1 (6 bases). The CDR3 contains 13 residues. The germline V and J ends were trimmed by 5 bases and 6 bases, with 11 bases remaining between them. CDR1 is SGHVS, CDR2 FQNEAQ, per germline. In DNA form, the CDR3 reads TGTGCCAGCAGCCCCGCAGGGGTCAATGAGCAGTTCTTC. Amino acid sequence: CASSPAGVNEQFF.

V is TRBV29-1 and J is TRBJ1-1; 7 bases fit TRBD1. Germline V gives CDR1 SQVTM, CDR2 ANQGSEA. V lost 3 bases, J lost 2 bases, and 6 bases stayed unmatched. There are 14 residues in the CDR3. CDR3 loop: CSVDGDRTNTEAFF. In nucleotides, the CDR3 is TGCAGCGTTGACGGGGACAGAACTAACACTGAAGCTTTCTTT.

This chain uses TRBV13 with TRBJ2-7; 10 nucleotides match TRBD2. The junction had 8 bases not matched to a gene; V was cut back by 6 bases and J by 0 bases. Germline lookup yields CDR1 PRHDT and CDR2 FYEKMQ (reference sequence). The CDR3 is made up of 16 amino acids. CDR3 DNA: TGTGCCAGCAGTCCGGGACTAGCGCGACCCTCCTACGAGCAGTACTTC. This translates into CASSPGLARPSYEQYF.

This clonotype was seen a handful of times. The rearrangement uses TRBV7-2 and TRBJ2-7; D is possibly TRBD1 or TRBD2 (5 bases each). CDR3 length: 13 amino acids. Trimming cost V 5 bases and J 4 bases, with 12 bases left between them. Germline loops: CDR1 SGHTA, CDR2 FQGNSA. CDR3 protein: CASSPREWYEQYF. DNA for the CDR3: TGTGCCAGCAGCCCCAGGGAGTGGTACGAGCAGTACTTC.